This T cell receptor beta chain was retrieved from a study of early T cells in non-severe SARS-CoV-2 infection. Looking at the study overall: Whole-blood bulk RNA, unsorted, was sequenced, and chains were unpaired. Study-wide points: Matching with VDJdb favored anti-spike CD8 responses (missing private and CD4 specificities).

Looked up from germline, CDR1 is MDHEN and CDR2 is SYDVKM. With V trimmed by 9 bases and J by 5 bases, 9 bases remained unmatched. The CDR3 is made up of 13 amino acids. This clonotype was detected many times. Antigen: not known. As part of library construction, unique molecular identifiers were attached to individual cDNA molecules. TCRdb re-analysed the 5' RACE reads in MiXCR, keeping a single row per CDR3 protein. Among fewer than 65,000 distinct CDR3 sequences, roughly 8.2% were seen once, and the ten largest hold approximately 10%. The rearrangement links TRBV28 to TRBJ2-7, with 8 bases fitting TRBD2. The TCR comes from an adult who was a healthcare worker with PCR-confirmed SARS-CoV-2 infection or an uninfected control (not recorded which). Sequencing was performed on whole blood, taken at baseline. The CDR3 protein is CASRGGAENEQYF. The CDR3 DNA reads as TGTGCCAGTCGGGGGGGGGCGGAAAACGAGCAGTACTTC.